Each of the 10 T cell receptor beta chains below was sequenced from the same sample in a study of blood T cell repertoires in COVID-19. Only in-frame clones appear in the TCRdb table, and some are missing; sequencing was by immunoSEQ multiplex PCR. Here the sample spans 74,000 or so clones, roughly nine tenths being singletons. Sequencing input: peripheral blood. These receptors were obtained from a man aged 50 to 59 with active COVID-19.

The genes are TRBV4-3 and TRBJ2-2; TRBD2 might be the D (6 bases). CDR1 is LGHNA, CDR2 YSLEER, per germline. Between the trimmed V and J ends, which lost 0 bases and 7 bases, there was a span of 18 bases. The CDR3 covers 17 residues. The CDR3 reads CASSQDWVEGRNGELFF. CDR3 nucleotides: TGCGCCAGCAGCCAAGATTGGGTAGAGGGGAGGAACGGGGAGCTGTTTTTT.

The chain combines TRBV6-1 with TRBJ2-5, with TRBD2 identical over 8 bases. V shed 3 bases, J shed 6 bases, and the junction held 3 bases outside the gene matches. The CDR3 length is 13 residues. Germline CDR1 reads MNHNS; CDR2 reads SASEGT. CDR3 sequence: CASSEGGGKTQYF. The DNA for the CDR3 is TGTGCCAGCAGTGAGGGCGGGGGGAAGACCCAGTACTTC.

CDR3 sequence (DNA): TGCGCCAGCAGCTTATACCCTGGAGCAACTAATGAAAAACTGTTTTTT. Translation gives CASSLYPGATNEKLFF. V gene TRBV5-1 combines with J gene TRBJ1-4; D remains ambiguous. The CDR3 length is 16 residues. Germline CDR1 SGHRS, CDR2 YFSETQ. V was trimmed by 2 bases and J by 0 bases, leaving 11 bases between them.

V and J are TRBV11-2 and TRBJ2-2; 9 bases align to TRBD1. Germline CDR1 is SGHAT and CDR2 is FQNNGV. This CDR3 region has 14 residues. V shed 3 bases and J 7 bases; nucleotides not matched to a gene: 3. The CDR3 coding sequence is TGTGCCAGCAGCTTTCGGACAGGGGACGGGGAGCTGTTTTTT. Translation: CASSFRTGDGELFF.

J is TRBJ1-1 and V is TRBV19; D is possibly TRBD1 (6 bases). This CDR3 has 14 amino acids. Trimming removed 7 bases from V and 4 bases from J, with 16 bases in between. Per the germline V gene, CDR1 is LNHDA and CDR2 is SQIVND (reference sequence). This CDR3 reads CASTHAGATTEAFF. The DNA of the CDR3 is TGTGCCAGTACCCATGCAGGGGCCACCACTGAAGCTTTCTTT.

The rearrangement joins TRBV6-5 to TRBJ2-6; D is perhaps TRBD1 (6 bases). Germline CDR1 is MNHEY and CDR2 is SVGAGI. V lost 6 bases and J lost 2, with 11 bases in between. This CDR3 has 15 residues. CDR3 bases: TGTGCCAGCAGCCAAAACAGGGCTGGGGCCAACGTCCTGACTTTC. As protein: CASSQNRAGANVLTF.

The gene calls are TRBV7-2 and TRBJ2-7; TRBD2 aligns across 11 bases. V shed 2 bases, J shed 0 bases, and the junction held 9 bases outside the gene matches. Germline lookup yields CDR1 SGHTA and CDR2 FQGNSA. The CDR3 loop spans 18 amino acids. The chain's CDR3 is CASSLRTSGYTSSYEQYF. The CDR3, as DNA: TGTGCCAGCAGCTTAAGGACTAGCGGGTACACTAGCTCCTACGAGCAGTACTTC.

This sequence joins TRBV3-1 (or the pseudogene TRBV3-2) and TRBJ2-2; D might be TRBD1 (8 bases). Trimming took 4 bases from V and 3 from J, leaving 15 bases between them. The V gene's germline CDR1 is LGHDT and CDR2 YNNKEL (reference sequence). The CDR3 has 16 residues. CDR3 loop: CASSRTGGDDTGELFF. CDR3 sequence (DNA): TGTGCCAGCAGCCGCACAGGGGGGGACGACACCGGGGAGCTGTTTTTT.

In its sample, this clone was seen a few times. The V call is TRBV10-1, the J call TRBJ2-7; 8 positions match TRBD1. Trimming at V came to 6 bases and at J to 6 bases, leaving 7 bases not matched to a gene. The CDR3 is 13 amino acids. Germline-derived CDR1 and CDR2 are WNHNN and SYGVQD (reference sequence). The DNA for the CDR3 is TGCGCCAGCAGGCCCGGACAGGGTGGCGAGCAGTACTTC. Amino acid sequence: CASRPGQGGEQYF.

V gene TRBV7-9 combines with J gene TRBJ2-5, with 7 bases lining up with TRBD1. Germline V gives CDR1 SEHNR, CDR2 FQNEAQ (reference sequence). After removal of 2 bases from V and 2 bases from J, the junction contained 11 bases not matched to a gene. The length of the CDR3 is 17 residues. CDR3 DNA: TGTGCCAGCAGCTTATCGTTCGGGACAGAAAAACAAGAGACCCAGTACTTC. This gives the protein CASSLSFGTEKQETQYF.